This TCR beta chain was profiled in a study of CD8 T cells in ankylosing spondylitis. General study results and limits: Researchers report that disease-linked clones proved CD8+ and relatively rare in peripheral blood.

Germline V gene sequence: CDR1 LNHDA, CDR2 SQIVND (reference sequence). The CDR3 loop spans 11 amino acids. V was shortened by 3 bases and J by 4 bases, with 2 bases between the two germline ends. TCRdb itself ran the 5' RACE reads through MiXCR, one entry per CDR3 protein. Of hundreds of thousands of distinct CDR3 sequences listed, approximately 8% were seen once; the top ten hold more than 4.5%. Concerning this clonotype: The antigen is unknown.

The receptor comes from a female donor with ankylosing spondylitis or in good health (not recorded which). This chain connects TRBV19 to TRBJ2-3; D not resolved. The material sequenced was blood, either unsorted or a sorted T cell fraction (not recorded which). The CDR3 DNA reads as TGTGCCAGTAGTATGCCAGATACGCAGTATTTT. Translated, it gives CASSMPDTQYF.